This T cell receptor (beta chain) was identified during a study of T-cell reconstitution after alpha-beta-depleted transplantation in children. Study-level findings and limits: Surviving recipient T cells and intrathymic progenitors accounted for some patients' high TCRbeta diversity at day 60. Expanded clones from the graft, numbering several hundred, reportedly supplied alpha-beta T cells about two months after transplant. Newly produced T cells mostly accounted for T-cell counts and diversity one year post-transplant.

Concerning this clonotype: Antigen: not known.

The TCRbeta library was prepared with unique molecular identifiers. TCRdb reprocessed the PCR reads with MiXCR, giving one entry per CDR3 protein. The sample shows approximately 650,000 distinct CDR3 sequences, roughly 13% of them seen only once. Sequenced here: PBMCs, sampled before TCRalphabeta/CD19-depleted stem cell transplant. This clonotype was sampled from a girl aged 2 to 10 with congenital amegakaryocytic thrombocytopenia, due to receive a stem cell transplant.

The CDR3 DNA sequence: TGTGCCAGCAACTCTCCGGGGCTCTCATCCTACAATGAGCAGTTCTTC. It translates to CASNSPGLSSYNEQFF. This chain links TRBV12-3 or TRBV12-4 with TRBJ2-1; D could derive from TRBD1 or TRBD2 (5 bases each). V was pared by 7 bases and J by 1 base, with 17 bases between. The CDR3 consists of 16 residues.